A single sample is the source of the 21 T cell receptor beta chains below, sequenced in a study of blood T cell repertoires in COVID-19. TCRdb keeps only in-frame clones here, not all; method: immunoSEQ multiplex PCR. The sample lists more than 200,000 clones; about 89% were seen once. The sequenced material came from PBMCs or T cells enriched from blood (not recorded which). Receptors originate from a woman aged 25 to 39 who had recovered from COVID-19.

The chain couples TRBV5-1 to TRBJ1-2; D may be TRBD1 (5 bases). The germline V gene has CDR1 SGHRS and CDR2 YFSETQ. This CDR3 comprises 20 residues. V lost 1 base, J lost 3 bases, and 28 bases lay in between. The CDR3 region is CASSLLLSETADLGDYGYTF. CDR3 nucleotides: TGCGCCAGCAGCTTGTTGTTGAGTGAGACAGCCGATCTAGGAGACTATGGCTACACCTTC. The full variable domain, with the rest looked up from reference TRBV5-1 and TRBJ1-2, is KAGVTQTPRYLIKTRGQQVTLSCSPISGHRSVSWYQQTPGQGLQFLFEYFSETQRNKGNFPGRFSGRQFSNSRSEMNVSTLELGDSALYLCASSLLLSETADLGDYGYTFGSGTRLTVV.

This clone was recorded a few times. The gene calls are TRBV9 and TRBJ1-2; 7 positions agree with TRBD1. V lost 7 bases to trimming and J lost 4 bases; unmatched junction nucleotides: 4. The length of the CDR3 is 12 residues. The germline CDR1 and CDR2 sequences are SGDLS and YYNGEE. The CDR3 is CASQGVGYGYTF. The DNA for the CDR3 is TGTGCCAGCCAGGGGGTGGGCTATGGCTACACCTTC. The full variable domain, in which reference TRBV9 and TRBJ1-2 provide the parts outside the CDR3, is DSGVTQTPKHLITATGQRVTLRCSPRSGDLSVYWYQQSLDQGLQFLIQYYNGEERAKGNILERFSAQQFPDLHSELNLSSLELGDSALYFCASQGVGYGYTFGSGTRLTVV.

The chain is built from TRBV3-1 (or the pseudogene TRBV3-2) and TRBJ2-6, with 14 bases lining up with TRBD2. J was trimmed by 0 bases and V by 2 bases; bases with no gene match: 9. The CDR3 spans 21 residues. Germline CDR1 and CDR2: LGHDT and YNNKEL (reference sequence). This chain's CDR3 is CASSQYGTSGSPSSGANVLTF. The CDR3 DNA reads as TGTGCCAGCAGCCAATACGGGACTAGCGGGAGCCCCAGCTCTGGGGCCAACGTCCTGACTTTC.

This clone has more than one count but fewer than ten. The rearrangement uses TRBV5-4 and TRBJ2-5; D gene unclear. The CDR3 consists of 16 residues. V was pared by 0 bases and J by 1 base, with 13 bases between. CDR1 and CDR2 from the germline V gene are SGHNT and YYREEE (reference sequence). Here the CDR3 reads CASSLGGVSGQETQYF. The CDR3 coding sequence is TGTGCCAGCAGCTTGGGAGGCGTATCGGGCCAAGAGACCCAGTACTTC. The variable domain in full, completed from reference TRBV5-4 and TRBJ2-5, reads ETGVTQSPTHLIKTRGQQVTLRCSSQSGHNTVSWYQQALGQGPQFIFQYYREEENGRGNFPPRFSGLQFPNYSSELNVNALELDDSALYLCASSLGGVSGQETQYFGPGTRLLVL.

As regards this clone: The same CDR3 can be traced to other DNA sequences in this sample. This rearrangement joins TRBV28 to TRBJ1-2, with D perhaps matching TRBD1 (5 bases). Germline CDR1 is MDHEN and CDR2 is SYDVKM. The CDR3 is 13 residues long. Trimming cost V 3 bases and J 4 bases, with 9 bases left between them. The CDR3 spells CASSLGQTYGYTF. CDR3 DNA: TGTGCCAGCAGTTTGGGGCAGACCTATGGCTACACCTTC.

V is TRBV7-8 and J is TRBJ1-2; D is unclear. The CDR3 length is 15 residues. Deletions cut 2 bases from V and 7 bases from J, with 17 bases between. Germline values: CDR1 SGHVS, CDR2 FQNEAQ. CDR3 residues: CASSLPSSLRSGYTF. DNA for the CDR3: TGTGCCAGCAGCTTACCGTCCAGTCTGAGGAGTGGCTACACCTTC.

The count of this clone is one. V is TRBV24-1 and J is TRBJ2-1; 10 positions match TRBD2. The CDR3 length is 14 residues. Germline V gene sequence: CDR1 KGHDR, CDR2 SFDVKD. V lost 4 bases, J lost 8 bases, and 4 bases stayed unmatched. DNA for the CDR3: TGTGCCACCAGTGACCCGGGACTAGCGTATGAGCAGTTCTTC. Protein sequence: CATSDPGLAYEQFF.

The J gene is TRBJ2-1, the V gene TRBV27; 7 nucleotides match TRBD2. There are 15 residues in the CDR3. The germline gives CDR1 MNHEY, CDR2 SMNVEV (reference sequence). The trim removed 0 bases at V and 4 bases at J, leaving 3 bases unmatched. Here the CDR3 DNA reads TGTGCCAGCAGTTTATCGGCGGGAGTTTACAATGAGCAGTTCTTC. Encoded protein: CASSLSAGVYNEQFF.

J is TRBJ2-1 and V is TRBV3-1 (or the pseudogene TRBV3-2), with 9 bases aligning to TRBD2. CDR1 is LGHDT, CDR2 YNNKEL, per germline (reference sequence). The V segment lost 4 bases and the J segment 1 base; nucleotides outside the gene matches: 5. There are 16 residues in the CDR3. This CDR3 reads CASSPRGRGSYNEQFF. The CDR3 nucleotides read TGTGCCAGCAGCCCCCGCGGGAGGGGGTCCTACAATGAGCAGTTCTTC.

This sequence joins TRBV18 and TRBJ2-1; tentative D call: TRBD1 (6 bases). The V end lost 3 bases, the J end lost 9 bases, and 21 bases lay between the germline ends. CDR1 is KGHSH, CDR2 LQKENI, per germline. The CDR3 runs to 16 residues. In DNA, the CDR3 is TGTGCCAGCTCACCTGACCCCGGGACACTACCCGGTGAGCAGTTCTTC. It is translated as CASSPDPGTLPGEQFF.

The V call is TRBV7-9, the J call TRBJ1-1, with 11 bases fitting TRBD1. Germline loops: CDR1 SEHNR, CDR2 FQNEAQ (reference sequence). J was trimmed by 5 bases and V by 5 bases; bases with no gene match: 10. This CDR3 has 16 residues. CDR3 sequence reads: CASSAGQGEIRTEAFF. The CDR3 nucleotides read TGTGCCAGCAGCGCGGGACAGGGGGAAATCAGAACTGAAGCTTTCTTT. Combining the CDR3 with reference TRBV7-9 and TRBJ1-1 gives the whole variable domain DTGVSQNPRHKITKRGQNVTFRCDPISEHNRLYWYRQTLGQGPEFLTYFQNEAQLEKSRLLSDRFSAERPKGSFSTLEIQRTEQGDSAMYLCASSAGQGEIRTEAFFGQGTRLTVV.

The rearrangement links TRBV28 to TRBJ1-1; 7 nucleotides align to TRBD1. Germline V gene lookup returns CDR1 MDHEN and CDR2 SYDVKM. CDR3 length equals 17 residues. Trimming cost V 3 bases and J 5 bases; bases outside gene matches: 15. The chain's CDR3 is CASSFLTTGRIRTEAFF. DNA for the CDR3: TGTGCCAGCAGTTTCCTAACGACAGGGCGTATTAGGACTGAAGCTTTCTTT.

This sequence joins TRBV9 and TRBJ2-7; D not resolved. The CDR3 has 13 amino acids. Germline V gene data show CDR1 as SGDLS and CDR2 as YYNGEE. Trimming took off 1 base at V and 5 bases at J, with 10 bases between the two ends. The DNA for the CDR3 is TGTGCCAGCAGCGTAAATGGAGCGCACGAGCAGTACTTC. This encodes CASSVNGAHEQYF.

V and J are TRBV5-5 and TRBJ2-2, with 7 bases fitting TRBD2. The CDR3 contains 15 residues. The V gene end was trimmed by 2 bases and the J gene end by 4 bases; junction bases not matched to a gene: 5. CDR1 is SGHKS, CDR2 YYEKEE, per germline (reference sequence). CDR3 sequence: CASSLGGSSTGELFF. As DNA, the CDR3 is TGTGCCAGCAGCTTAGGCGGGAGTAGCACCGGGGAGCTGTTTTTT.

The chain couples TRBV6-4 to TRBJ2-2; 10 positions match TRBD2. The CDR3 is made up of 15 amino acids. The germline gives CDR1 MRHNA, CDR2 SNTAGT. Losses at the gene ends were 6 bases for V and 1 base for J; bases not matched to a gene: 2. The CDR3 coding sequence is TGTGCCAGCAGAGCTAGCGGGGGGAACACCGGGGAGCTGTTTTTT. This sequence encodes CASRASGGNTGELFF.

The chain links TRBV28 to TRBJ2-1, with D possibly matching TRBD2 (5 bases). V gave up 4 bases and J gave up 0 bases, with 10 bases separating them. In germline, CDR1 is MDHEN, CDR2 SYDVKM. This CDR3 has 15 amino acids. The CDR3 DNA reads TGTGCCAGCAGTTCCCCCCGGGGCTCCTACAATGAGCAGTTCTTC. It yields the protein CASSSPRGSYNEQFF.

CDR3 coding DNA: TGTGCCAGCAGTGAGCGCAATTATGAAAAACTGTTTTTT. Protein: CASSERNYEKLFF. This chain links TRBV6-1 with TRBJ1-4; D remains ambiguous. Germline V lookup: CDR1 MNHNS, CDR2 SASEGT. CDR3 length: 13 amino acids. V dropped 3 bases and J dropped 6 bases, with 8 bases sitting between them.

The chain employs TRBV5-4 and TRBJ2-5; 9 positions match TRBD1. CDR3 size: 14 residues. The V and J ends lost 3 bases and 3 bases, in that order; junction bases with no gene match: 3. Germline CDR1 SGHNT, CDR2 YYREEE (reference sequence). DNA of the CDR3: TGTGCCAGCAGCTCCGGGACAGGGAAAGAGACCCAGTACTTC. Its protein is CASSSGTGKETQYF.

The rearrangement uses TRBV10-3 and TRBJ1-4; a weak D match, TRBD1 (5 bases). CDR1 and CDR2 from the germline V gene are ENHRY and SYGVKD. V was cut by 4 bases and J by 4 bases, with 10 bases left in between. The CDR3 covers 14 residues. This CDR3 reads CAISVGANNEKLFF. The CDR3 DNA reads as TGTGCCATCAGTGTAGGGGCCAATAATGAAAAACTGTTTTTT.

The chain combines TRBV7-2 with TRBJ2-4, with D tentatively TRBD2 (6 bases). Trimming pared 5 bases from V and 8 bases from J, leaving 28 bases between. The CDR3 has 18 residues. Germline V gene data show CDR1 as SGHTA and CDR2 as FQGNSA. CDR3 loop: CASSHPPGMGGEGYIQYF. The CDR3 DNA is TGTGCCAGCAGCCACCCTCCCGGGATGGGGGGAGAGGGATACATTCAGTACTTC. Full variable domain (remainder filled in from reference TRBV7-2 and TRBJ2-4): GAGVSQSPSNKVTEKGKDVELRCDPISGHTALYWYRQSLGQGLEFLIYFQGNSAPDKSGLPSDRFSAERTGGSVSTLTIQRTQQEDSAVYLCASSHPPGMGGEGYIQYFGAGTRLSVL.

Points on this clone: This same CDR3 is encoded by further DNA sequences in the sample. The chain recombines TRBV4-2 with TRBJ1-2, with D unclear. The V end lost 1 base, the J end lost 6 bases, and 12 bases lay between the germline ends. The CDR3 loop spans 14 amino acids. The germline gives CDR1 LGHNA, CDR2 YNFKEQ. This chain's CDR3 is CASSQAGGRDGYTF. For the CDR3, the DNA is TGTGCCAGCAGCCAAGCTGGAGGTAGGGATGGCTACACCTTC.